One sample yielded the 3 T cell receptor beta chains listed below, sequenced in a study of T-cell reconstitution after alpha-beta-depleted transplantation in children. Unique molecular identifiers were used to barcode this TCRbeta library. TCRdb processed the PCR reads anew with MiXCR; each CDR3 protein has one entry. This table holds roughly 490,000 distinct CDR3 sequences, about an eighth found once. The sequences come from PBMCs, mostly from graft donor cells, collected 180 days after TCRalphabeta/CD19-depleted stem cell transplant. These receptors came from a female patient aged 2-9 years who had a stem cell transplant for aplastic anemia, so the T cells may come from the graft donor.

The table lists this clonotype with a few counts. CDR3 in amino acids: CATAAGQGRNEQFF. The DNA of the CDR3 is TGTGCCACAGCCGCGGGACAGGGACGGAATGAGCAGTTCTTC. This rearrangement joins TRBV24-1 to TRBJ2-1; 9 bases map to TRBD1. The trim removed 10 bases at V and 7 bases at J, leaving 10 bases unmatched. Germline CDR1 is KGHDR and CDR2 is SFDVKD. The CDR3 loop spans 14 amino acids.

This clonotype showed up many times. The chain employs TRBV14 and TRBJ2-2; D is unresolved. This CDR3 is 13 amino acids long. V lost 0 bases and J 6 bases, leaving 5 bases between the germline ends. Germline assignment: CDR1 SGHDN and CDR2 FVKESK. The CDR3, as DNA: TGTGCCAGCAGCCAAGAAGTTTCCGGGGAGCTGTTTTTT. Residues: CASSQEVSGELFF.

Many counts were recorded for this clonotype. The chain recombines TRBV28 with TRBJ2-2, with D perhaps matching TRBD1 (5 bases). Germline lookup yields CDR1 MDHEN and CDR2 SYDVKM. V lost 8 bases to trimming and J lost 6 bases, with 16 bases between them. CDR3 size: 14 residues. The CDR3 DNA is TGTGCCAGCTGGAGACAGTGGCCCGCCGGGGAGCTGTTTTTT. It codes for CASWRQWPAGELFF.